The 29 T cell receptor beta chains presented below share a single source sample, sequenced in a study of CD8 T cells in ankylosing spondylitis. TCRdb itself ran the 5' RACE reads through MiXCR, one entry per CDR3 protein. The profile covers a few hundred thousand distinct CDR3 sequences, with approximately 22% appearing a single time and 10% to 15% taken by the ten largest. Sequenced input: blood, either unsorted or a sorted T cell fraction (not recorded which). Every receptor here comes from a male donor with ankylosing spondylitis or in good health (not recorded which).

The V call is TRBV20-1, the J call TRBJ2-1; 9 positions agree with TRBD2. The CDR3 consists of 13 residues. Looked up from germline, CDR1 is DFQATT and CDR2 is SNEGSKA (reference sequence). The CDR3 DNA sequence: TGCGGCATGCGACTAGCGGATTACAATGAGCAGTTCTTC. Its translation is CGMRLADYNEQFF.

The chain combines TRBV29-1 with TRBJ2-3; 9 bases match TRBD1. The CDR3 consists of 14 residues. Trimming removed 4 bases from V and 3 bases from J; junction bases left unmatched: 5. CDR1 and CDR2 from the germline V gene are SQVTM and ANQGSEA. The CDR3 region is CSVVGTGITDTQYF. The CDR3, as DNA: TGCAGCGTTGTGGGGACAGGGATTACAGATACGCAGTATTTT.

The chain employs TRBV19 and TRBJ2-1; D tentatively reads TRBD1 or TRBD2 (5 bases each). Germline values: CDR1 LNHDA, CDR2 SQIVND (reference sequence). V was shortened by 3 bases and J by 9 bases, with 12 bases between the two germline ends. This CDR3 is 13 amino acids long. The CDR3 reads CASSIIGDPEQFF. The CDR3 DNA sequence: TGTGCCAGTAGTATTATAGGGGACCCTGAGCAGTTCTTC.

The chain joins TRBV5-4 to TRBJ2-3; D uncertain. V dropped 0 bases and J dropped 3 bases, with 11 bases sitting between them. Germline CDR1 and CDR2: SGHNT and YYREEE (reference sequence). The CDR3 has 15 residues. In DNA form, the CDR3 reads TGTGCCAGCAGCTTGGGCGACGCCGGAACAGATACGCAGTATTTT. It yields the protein CASSLGDAGTDTQYF.

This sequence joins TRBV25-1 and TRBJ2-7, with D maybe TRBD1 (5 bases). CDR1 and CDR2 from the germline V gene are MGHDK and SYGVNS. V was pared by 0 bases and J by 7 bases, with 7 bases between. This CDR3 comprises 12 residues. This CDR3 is CASSEYRAEQYF. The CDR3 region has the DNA TGTGCCAGCAGTGAATACAGGGCGGAGCAGTACTTC.

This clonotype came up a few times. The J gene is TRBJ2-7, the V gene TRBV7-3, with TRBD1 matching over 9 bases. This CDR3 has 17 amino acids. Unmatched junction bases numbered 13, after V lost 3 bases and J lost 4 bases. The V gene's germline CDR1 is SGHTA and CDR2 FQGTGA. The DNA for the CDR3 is TGTGCCAGCAGCTTCTTATGGGACAGGGACCTCTGGTACGAGCAGTACTTC. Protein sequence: CASSFLWDRDLWYEQYF.

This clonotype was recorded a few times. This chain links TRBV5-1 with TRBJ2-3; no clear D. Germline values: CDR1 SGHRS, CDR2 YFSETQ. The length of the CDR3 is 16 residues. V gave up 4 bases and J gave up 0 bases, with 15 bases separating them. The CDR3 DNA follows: TGCGCCAGCAGCCCTGTCAGCACTCCTAGCACAGATACGCAGTATTTT. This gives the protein CASSPVSTPSTDTQYF.

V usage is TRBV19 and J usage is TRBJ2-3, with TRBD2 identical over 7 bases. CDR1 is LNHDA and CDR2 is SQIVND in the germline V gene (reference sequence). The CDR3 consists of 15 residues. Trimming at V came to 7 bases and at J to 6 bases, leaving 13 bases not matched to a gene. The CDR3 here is CASTDWGGDLDTQYF. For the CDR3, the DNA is TGTGCCAGTACCGATTGGGGGGGAGATCTGGATACGCAGTATTTT.

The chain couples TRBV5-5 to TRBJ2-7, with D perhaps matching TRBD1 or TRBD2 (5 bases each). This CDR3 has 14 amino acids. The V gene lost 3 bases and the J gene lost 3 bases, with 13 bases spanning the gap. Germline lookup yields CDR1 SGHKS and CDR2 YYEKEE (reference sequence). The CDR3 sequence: CASSSGPPDYEQYF. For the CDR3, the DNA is TGTGCCAGCAGCTCGGGACCACCAGACTACGAGCAGTACTTC.

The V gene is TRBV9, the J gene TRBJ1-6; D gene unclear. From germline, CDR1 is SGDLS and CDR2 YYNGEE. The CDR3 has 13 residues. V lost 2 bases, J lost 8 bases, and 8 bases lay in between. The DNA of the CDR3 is TGTGCCAGCAGCGTCCGAGGATATTCACCCCTCCACTTT. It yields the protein CASSVRGYSPLHF. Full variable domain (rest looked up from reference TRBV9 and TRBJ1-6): DSGVTQTPKHLITATGQRVTLRCSPRSGDLSVYWYQQSLDQGLQFLIQYYNGEERAKGNILERFSAQQFPDLHSELNLSSLELGDSALYFCASSVRGYSPLHFGNGTRLTVT.

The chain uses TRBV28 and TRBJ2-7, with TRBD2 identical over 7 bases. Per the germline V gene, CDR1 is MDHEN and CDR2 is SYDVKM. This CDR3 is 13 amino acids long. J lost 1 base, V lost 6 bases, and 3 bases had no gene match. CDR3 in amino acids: CASRVGGSYEQYF. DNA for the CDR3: TGTGCCAGCAGGGTCGGGGGGTCCTACGAGCAGTACTTC.

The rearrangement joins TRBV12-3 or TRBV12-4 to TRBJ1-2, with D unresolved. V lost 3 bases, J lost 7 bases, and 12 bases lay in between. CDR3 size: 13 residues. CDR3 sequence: CASSLWREGGYTF. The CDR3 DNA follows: TGTGCCAGCAGTTTGTGGAGGGAGGGTGGCTACACCTTC.

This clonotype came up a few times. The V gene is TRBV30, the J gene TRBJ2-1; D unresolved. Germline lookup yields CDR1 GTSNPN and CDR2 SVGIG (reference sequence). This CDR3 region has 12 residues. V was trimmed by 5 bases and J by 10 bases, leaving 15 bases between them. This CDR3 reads CAWGRKDEEQFF. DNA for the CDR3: TGTGCCTGGGGACGGAAGGACGAGGAGCAGTTCTTC.

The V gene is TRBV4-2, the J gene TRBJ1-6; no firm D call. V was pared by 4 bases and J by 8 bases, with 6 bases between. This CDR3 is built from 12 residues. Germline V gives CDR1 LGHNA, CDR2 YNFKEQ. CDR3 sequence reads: CASSPFDSPLHF. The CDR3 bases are TGTGCCAGCAGCCCCTTCGATTCACCCCTCCACTTT.

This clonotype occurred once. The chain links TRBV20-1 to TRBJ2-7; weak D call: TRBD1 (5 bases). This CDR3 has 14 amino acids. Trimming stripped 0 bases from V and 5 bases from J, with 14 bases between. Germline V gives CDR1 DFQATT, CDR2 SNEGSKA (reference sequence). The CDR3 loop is CSARDQGPPNEQYF. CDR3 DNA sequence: TGCAGTGCTAGAGATCAGGGCCCTCCCAACGAGCAGTACTTC.

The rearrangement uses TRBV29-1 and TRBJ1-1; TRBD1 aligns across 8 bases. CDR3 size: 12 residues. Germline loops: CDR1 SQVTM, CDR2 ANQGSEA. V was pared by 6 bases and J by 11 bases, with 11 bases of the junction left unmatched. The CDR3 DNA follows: TGCAGCGTCCAAGGGACAGGACCCGATGCTTTCTTT. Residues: CSVQGTGPDAFF.

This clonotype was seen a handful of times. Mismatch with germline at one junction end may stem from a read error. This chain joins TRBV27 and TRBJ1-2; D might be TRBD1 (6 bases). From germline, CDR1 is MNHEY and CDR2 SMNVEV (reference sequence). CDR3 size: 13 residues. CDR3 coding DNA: TGTGCCAGCAGCCCAGGTGGGGGCTATGACTACACCTTC. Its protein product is CASSPGGGYDYTF.

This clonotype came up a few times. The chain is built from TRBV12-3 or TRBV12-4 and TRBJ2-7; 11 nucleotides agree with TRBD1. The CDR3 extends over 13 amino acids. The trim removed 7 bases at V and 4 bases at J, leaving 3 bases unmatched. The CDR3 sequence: CASNGQGAYEQYF. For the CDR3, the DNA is TGTGCCAGCAACGGACAGGGGGCATACGAGCAGTACTTC.

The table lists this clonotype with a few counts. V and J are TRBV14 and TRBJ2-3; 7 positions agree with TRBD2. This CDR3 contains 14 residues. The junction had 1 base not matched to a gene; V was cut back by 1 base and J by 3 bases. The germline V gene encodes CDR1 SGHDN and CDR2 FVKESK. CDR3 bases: TGTGCCAGCAGCCAAGCCGGGGGGACAGATACGCAGTATTTT. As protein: CASSQAGGTDTQYF.

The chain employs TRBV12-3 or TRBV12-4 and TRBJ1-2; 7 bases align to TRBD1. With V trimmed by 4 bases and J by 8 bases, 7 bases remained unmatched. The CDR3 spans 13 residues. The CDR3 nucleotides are TGTGCCAGCAGTTCTACAGGGGTCGGAGGCTACACCTTC. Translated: CASSSTGVGGYTF.

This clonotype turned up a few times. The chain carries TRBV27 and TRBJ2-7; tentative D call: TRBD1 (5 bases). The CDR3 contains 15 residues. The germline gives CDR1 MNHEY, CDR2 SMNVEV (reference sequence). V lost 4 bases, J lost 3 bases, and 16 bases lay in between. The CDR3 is CASSSPGQGDYEQYF. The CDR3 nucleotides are TGTGCCAGCAGTTCCCCGGGCCAGGGCGACTACGAGCAGTACTTC.

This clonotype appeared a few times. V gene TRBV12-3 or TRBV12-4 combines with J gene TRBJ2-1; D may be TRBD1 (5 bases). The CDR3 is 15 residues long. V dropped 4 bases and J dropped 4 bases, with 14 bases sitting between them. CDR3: CASSYERGLYNEQFF. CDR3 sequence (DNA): TGTGCCAGCAGTTACGAAAGGGGCCTTTACAATGAGCAGTTCTTC.

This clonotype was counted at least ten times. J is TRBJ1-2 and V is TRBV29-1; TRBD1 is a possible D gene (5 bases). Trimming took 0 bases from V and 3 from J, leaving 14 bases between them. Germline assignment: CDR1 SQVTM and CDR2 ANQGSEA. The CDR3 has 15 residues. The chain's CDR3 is CSVEDLVGDDYGYTF. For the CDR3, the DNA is TGCAGCGTTGAAGATCTTGTAGGGGACGACTATGGCTACACCTTC. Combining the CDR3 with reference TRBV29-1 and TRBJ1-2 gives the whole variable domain SAVISQKPSRDICQRGTSLTIQCQVDSQVTMMFWYRQQPGQSLTLIATANQGSEATYESGFVIDKFPISRPNLTFSTLTVSNMSPEDSSIYLCSVEDLVGDDYGYTFGSGTRLTVV.

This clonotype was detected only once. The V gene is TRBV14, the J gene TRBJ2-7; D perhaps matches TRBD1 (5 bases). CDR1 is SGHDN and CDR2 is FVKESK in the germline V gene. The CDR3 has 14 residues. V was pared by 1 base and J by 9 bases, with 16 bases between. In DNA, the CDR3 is TGTGCCAGCAGCCAAGGTGTCTTCCGAGACAGGCAGTACTTC. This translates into CASSQGVFRDRQYF.

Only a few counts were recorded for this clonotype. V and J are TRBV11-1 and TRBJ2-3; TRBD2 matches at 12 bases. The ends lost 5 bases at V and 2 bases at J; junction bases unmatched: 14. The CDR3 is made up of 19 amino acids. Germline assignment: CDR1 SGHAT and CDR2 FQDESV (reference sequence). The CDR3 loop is CASSPTSGGPTMSTDTQYF. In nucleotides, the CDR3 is TGTGCCAGCAGCCCGACTAGCGGGGGCCCCACAATGTCCACAGATACGCAGTATTTT.

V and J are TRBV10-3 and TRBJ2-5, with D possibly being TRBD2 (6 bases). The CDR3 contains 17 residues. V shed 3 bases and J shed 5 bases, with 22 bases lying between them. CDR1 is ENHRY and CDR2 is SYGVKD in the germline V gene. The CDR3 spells CAISDSPGLTTGETQYF. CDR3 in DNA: TGTGCCATCAGTGACTCTCCGGGACTCACCACGGGGGAGACCCAGTACTTC.

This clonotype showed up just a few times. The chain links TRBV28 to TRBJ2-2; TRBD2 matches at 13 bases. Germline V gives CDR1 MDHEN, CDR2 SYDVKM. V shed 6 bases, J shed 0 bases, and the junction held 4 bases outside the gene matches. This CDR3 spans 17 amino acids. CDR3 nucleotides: TGTGCCAGCAGCCGGACTAGCGGGGGCTCGAACACCGGGGAGCTGTTTTTT. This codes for CASSRTSGGSNTGELFF.

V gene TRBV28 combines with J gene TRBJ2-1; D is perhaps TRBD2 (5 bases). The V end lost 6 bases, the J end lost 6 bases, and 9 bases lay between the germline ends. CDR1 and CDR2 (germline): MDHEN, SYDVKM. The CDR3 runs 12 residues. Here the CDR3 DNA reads TGTGCCAGCAGATACGGGGTCAATGAGCAGTTCTTC. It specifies CASRYGVNEQFF. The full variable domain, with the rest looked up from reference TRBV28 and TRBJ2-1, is DVKVTQSSRYLVKRTGEKVFLECVQDMDHENMFWYRQDPGLGLRLIYFSYDVKMKEKGDIPEGYSVSREKKERFSLILESASTNQTSMYLCASRYGVNEQFFGPGTRLTVL.

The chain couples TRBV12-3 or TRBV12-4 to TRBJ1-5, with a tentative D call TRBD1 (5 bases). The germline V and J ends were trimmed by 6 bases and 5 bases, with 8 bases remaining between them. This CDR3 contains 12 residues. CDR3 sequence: CASRGPHQPQHF. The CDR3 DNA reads TGTGCCAGCAGGGGACCGCATCAGCCCCAGCATTTT.